The entry that follows covers one T cell receptor (beta chain) sequence. The antigen is not known. The V gene lost 1 base and the J gene lost 5 bases, with 14 bases spanning the gap. The germline gives CDR1 SGHVS, CDR2 FNYEAQ. This CDR3 contains 15 residues. This sample was included in a study of T cell clonotyping in hematopoietic cell transplantation. The time point: recipient sample about 28 days before transplant, after cytoreduction. Produced via immunoSEQ multiplex PCR; TCRdb's table is partial and in-frame only. The sample holds over 10,000 clones; 75% to 90% are singletons and the top ten take 15% to 20%. Study-level results: Recipient TCR diversity dropped after transplant; expanded clonotypes rose from day 30 to 180. Graft donor and pretransplant recipient Inverse Simpson Index values predicted broader posttransplant TCR diversity. CD4 and CD8 repertoire contributions could not be separated without sorting.

V and J are TRBV7-6 and TRBJ2-5; D perhaps matches TRBD2 (6 bases). The sequence derives from a man aged 60 to 75 with acute myeloid leukemia. Some clones in this sample may be carry-over from other donors' samples. Sequencing used peripheral blood mononuclear cells, obtained before stem cell transplant. The CDR3 here is CASSLGGVTRETQYF. CDR3 coding DNA: TGTGCCAGCAGCTTAGGGGGGGTTACACGGGAGACCCAGTACTTC.